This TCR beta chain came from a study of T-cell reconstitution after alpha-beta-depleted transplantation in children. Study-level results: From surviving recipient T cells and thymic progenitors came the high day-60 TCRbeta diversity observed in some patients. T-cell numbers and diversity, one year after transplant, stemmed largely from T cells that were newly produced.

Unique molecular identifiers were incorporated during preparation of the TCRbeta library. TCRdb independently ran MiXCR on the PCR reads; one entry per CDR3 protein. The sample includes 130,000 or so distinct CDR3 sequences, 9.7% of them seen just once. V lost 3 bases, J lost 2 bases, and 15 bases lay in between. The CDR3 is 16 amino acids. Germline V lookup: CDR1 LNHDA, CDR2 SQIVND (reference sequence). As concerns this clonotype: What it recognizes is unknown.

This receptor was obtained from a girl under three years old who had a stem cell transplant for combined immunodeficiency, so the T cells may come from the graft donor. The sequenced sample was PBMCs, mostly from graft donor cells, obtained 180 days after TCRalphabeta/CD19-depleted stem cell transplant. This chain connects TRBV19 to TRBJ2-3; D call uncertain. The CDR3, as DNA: TGTGCCAGTAGTATCCCAGGAGTGTTGTCCACAGATACGCAGTATTTT. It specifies CASSIPGVLSTDTQYF.